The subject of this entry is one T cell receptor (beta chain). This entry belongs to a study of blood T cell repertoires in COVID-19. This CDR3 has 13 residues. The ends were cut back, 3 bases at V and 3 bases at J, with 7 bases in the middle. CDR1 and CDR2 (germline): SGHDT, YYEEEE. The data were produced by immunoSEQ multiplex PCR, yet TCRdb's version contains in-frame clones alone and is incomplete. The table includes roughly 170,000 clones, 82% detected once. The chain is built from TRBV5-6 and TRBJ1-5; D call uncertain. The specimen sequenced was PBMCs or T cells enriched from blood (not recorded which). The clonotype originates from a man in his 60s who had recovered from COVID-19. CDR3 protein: CASSSGNNQPQHF. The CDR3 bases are TGTGCCAGCAGCTCGGGGAACAATCAGCCCCAGCATTTT.